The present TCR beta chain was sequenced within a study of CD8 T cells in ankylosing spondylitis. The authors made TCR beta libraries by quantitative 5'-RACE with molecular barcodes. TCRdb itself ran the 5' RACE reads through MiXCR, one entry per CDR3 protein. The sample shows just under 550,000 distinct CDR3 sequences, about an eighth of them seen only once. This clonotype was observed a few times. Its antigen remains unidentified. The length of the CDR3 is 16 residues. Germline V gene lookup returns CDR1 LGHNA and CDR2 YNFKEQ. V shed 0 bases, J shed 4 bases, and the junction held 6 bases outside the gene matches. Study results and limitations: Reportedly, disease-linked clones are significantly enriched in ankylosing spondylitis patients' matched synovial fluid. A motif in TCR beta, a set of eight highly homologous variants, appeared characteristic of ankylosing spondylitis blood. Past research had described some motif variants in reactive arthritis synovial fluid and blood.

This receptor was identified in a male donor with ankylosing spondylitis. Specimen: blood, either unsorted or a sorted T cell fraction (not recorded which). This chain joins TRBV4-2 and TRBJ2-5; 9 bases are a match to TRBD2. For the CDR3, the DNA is TGTGCCAGCAGCCAAGATGGCGGGAGGGCCGGAGAGACCCAGTACTTC. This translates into CASSQDGGRAGETQYF.